These T cell receptor beta chains were read from a single sample in a study of glioma-infiltrating T cells after dendritic cell vaccination. Here immunoSEQ multiplex PCR was the method, and the copy in TCRdb shows in-frame clones only, minus some. The sample has tens of thousands of clones; around 79% are singletons. The sequences come from blood, collected before dendritic cell vaccination. The receptor source for this set is a human donor with glioblastoma. The CDR3 runs from the conserved cysteine through the conserved F or W. A D gene is named only where the DNA matches it firmly. Clone size is not always given. Where it is, it says once, few, many or a class for expanded clones.

TRBD1,-,TRBV4-3,TRBJ2-7,CASSQDPGTDYEQYF,TGCGCCAGCAGCCAAGATCCCGGGACAGACTACGAGCAGTACTTC
TRBD2,-,TRBV4-3,TRBJ2-1,CASSPELGRGNYNEQFF,TGCGCCAGCAGCCCAGAATTAGGGAGGGGTAATTACAATGAGCAGTTCTTC
-,few,TRBV11-2,TRBJ2-1,CASSSLDLPGNEQFF,TGTGCCAGCAGTTCACTAGATTTACCGGGCAATGAGCAGTTCTTC
-,-,TRBV28,TRBJ2-6,CASLGGGSTGGANVLTF,TGTGCCAGCCTGGGGGGTGGGAGTACGGGTGGGGCCAACGTCCTGACTTTC
-,-,TRBV7-6,TRBJ1-1,CASSLDGEDTEAFF,TGTGCCAGCAGCTTAGACGGGGAGGACACTGAAGCTTTCTTT
TRBD1,-,TRBV19,TRBJ2-7,CASRGPGQGYEQYF,TGTGCCAGTCGGGGACCCGGACAGGGCTACGAGCAGTACTTC
-,-,TRBV7-2,TRBJ2-5,CASSLFPGSVVETQYF,TGTGCCAGCAGCTTATTTCCCGGGAGTGTGGTAGAGACCCAGTACTTC
TRBD1,-,TRBV6-6,TRBJ2-1,CASSHGTGIYNEQFF,TGTGCCAGCAGCCACGGGACAGGGATATACAATGAGCAGTTCTTC
TRBD2,-,TRBV7-2,TRBJ2-1,CASSQTSGTYNEQFF,TGTGCCAGCAGCCAGACTAGCGGGACCTACAATGAGCAGTTCTTC
TRBD2,few,TRBV29-1,TRBJ2-7,CSVGSSGSSYEQYF,TGCAGCGTTGGGAGTAGCGGGAGCTCCTACGAGCAGTACTTC
-,-,TRBV5-4,TRBJ2-7,CASSLAYSSYEQYF,TGTGCCAGCAGCTTGGCCTACAGCTCCTACGAGCAGTACTTC
TRBD1,-,TRBV6-8,TRBJ2-2,CASSRTGGELFF,TGTGCCAGCAGTAGGACAGGCGGGGAGCTGTTTTTT
TRBD1,-,TRBV29-1,TRBJ1-1,CSVETGKNTEAFF,TGCAGCGTTGAGACAGGGAAGAACACTGAAGCTTTCTTT
TRBD2,-,TRBV7-9,TRBJ2-1,CASSSPGPSGGNEQFF,TGTGCCAGCAGCTCCCCAGGCCCTAGCGGGGGAAATGAGCAGTTCTTC
-,few,TRBV5-4,TRBJ2-1,CASSYPGNEQFF,TGTGCCAGCAGCTACCCGGGCAATGAGCAGTTCTTC
-,-,TRBV2,TRBJ1-3,CASSGQGNTIYF,TGTGCCAGCAGTGGACAGGGAAACACCATATATTTT
TRBD1,once,TRBV6-6,TRBJ2-2,CASRKDGTGGTGELFF,TGTGCCAGCAGGAAGGACGGGACAGGGGGCACCGGGGAGCTGTTTTTT
-,few,TRBV7-8,TRBJ2-7,CASSLGGVEQYF,TGTGCCAGCAGCTTAGGGGGGGTCGAGCAGTACTTC
-,-,TRBV27,TRBJ2-1,CASSWGVRREQFF,TGTGCCAGCAGTTGGGGGGTGAGGCGGGAGCAGTTCTTC
TRBD2,-,TRBV6-6,TRBJ2-1,CASRPKGTSGYNEQFF,TGTGCCAGCAGACCCAAGGGGACTAGCGGCTACAATGAGCAGTTCTTC
TRBD2,-,TRBV9,TRBJ2-1,CASSGGLAGGGSYNEQFF,TGTGCCAGCAGCGGGGGACTAGCGGGAGGGGGCTCCTACAATGAGCAGTTCTTC
TRBD2,-,TRBV4-2,TRBJ2-7,CAGSQDPASGSIEQYF,TGTGCCGGCAGCCAAGATCCCGCTAGCGGGAGTATCGAGCAGTACTTC
-,-,TRBV7-2,TRBJ2-7,CASSEPGGPYEQYF,TGTGCCAGCAGCGAACCCGGAGGGCCCTACGAGCAGTACTTC
TRBD2,-,TRBV15,TRBJ2-5,CATSRDLPFGGGPWGTQYF,TGTGCCACCAGCAGAGATCTTCCCTTCGGGGGAGGGCCTTGGGGGACCCAGTACTTC